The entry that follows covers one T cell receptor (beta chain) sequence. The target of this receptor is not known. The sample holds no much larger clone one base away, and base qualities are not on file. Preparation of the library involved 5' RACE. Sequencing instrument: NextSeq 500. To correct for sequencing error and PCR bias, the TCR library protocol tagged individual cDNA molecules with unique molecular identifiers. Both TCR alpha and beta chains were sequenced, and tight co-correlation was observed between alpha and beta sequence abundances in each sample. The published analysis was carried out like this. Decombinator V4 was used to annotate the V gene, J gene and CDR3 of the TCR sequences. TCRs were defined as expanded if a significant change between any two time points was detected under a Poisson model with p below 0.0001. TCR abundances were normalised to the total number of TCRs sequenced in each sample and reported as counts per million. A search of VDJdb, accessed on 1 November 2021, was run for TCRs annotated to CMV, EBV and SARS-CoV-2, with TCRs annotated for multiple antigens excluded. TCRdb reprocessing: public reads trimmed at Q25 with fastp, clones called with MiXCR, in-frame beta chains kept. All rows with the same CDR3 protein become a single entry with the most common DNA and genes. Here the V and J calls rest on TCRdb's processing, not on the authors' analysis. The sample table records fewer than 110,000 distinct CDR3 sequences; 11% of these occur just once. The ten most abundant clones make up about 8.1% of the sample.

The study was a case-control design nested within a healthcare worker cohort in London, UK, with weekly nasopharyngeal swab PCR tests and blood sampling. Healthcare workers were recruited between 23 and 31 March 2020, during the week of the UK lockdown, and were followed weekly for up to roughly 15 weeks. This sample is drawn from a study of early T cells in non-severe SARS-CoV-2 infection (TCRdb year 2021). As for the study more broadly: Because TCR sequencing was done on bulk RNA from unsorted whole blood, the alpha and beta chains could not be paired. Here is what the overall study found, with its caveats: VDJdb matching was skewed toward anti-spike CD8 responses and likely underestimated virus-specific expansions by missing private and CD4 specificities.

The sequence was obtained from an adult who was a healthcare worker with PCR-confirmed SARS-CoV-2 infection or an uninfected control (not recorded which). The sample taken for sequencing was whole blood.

CDR3 loop: CASMEQLNYGYTF. The nucleotide sequence is given as TGTGCCAGCATGGAGCAGCTGAACTATGGCTACACCTTC. In this chain, TRBV12-3 or TRBV12-4 is recombined with TRBJ1-2, with no confident D gene call. The CDR3 covers 13 residues, taking in both the cysteine and the phenylalanine. CDR3 DNA only is kept here, 39 bases in frame from base 1. The V end loses 7 bases and the J end loses 2 bases, and a stretch of 11 bases separates them.